The subject of this entry is one T cell receptor (beta chain). Its antigen is not known. CDR1 MDHEN and CDR2 SYDVKM come from the germline V gene. The CDR3 loop spans 13 amino acids. V was cut by 7 bases and J by 3 bases, with 10 bases left in between. The data derive from a study of T cells in localized non-small cell lung cancer. Libraries were prepared by immunoSEQ multiplex PCR; TCRdb keeps only in-frame clonotypes and omits some of them. The table has some 15,000 clones, 85% seen once. Whole-study results and caveats: Uninvolved adjacent lung had more T cell clonality than any other tissue, topping tumor.

Sample: peripheral blood, taken before any cancer treatment. This sequence originates from a woman aged 40 to 75 with stage I lung adenocarcinoma. V gene TRBV28 combines with J gene TRBJ1-5, with D hard to call. CDR3 residues: CASMRFYNQPQHF. The CDR3, as DNA: TGTGCCAGCATGAGGTTTTACAATCAGCCCCAGCATTTT.